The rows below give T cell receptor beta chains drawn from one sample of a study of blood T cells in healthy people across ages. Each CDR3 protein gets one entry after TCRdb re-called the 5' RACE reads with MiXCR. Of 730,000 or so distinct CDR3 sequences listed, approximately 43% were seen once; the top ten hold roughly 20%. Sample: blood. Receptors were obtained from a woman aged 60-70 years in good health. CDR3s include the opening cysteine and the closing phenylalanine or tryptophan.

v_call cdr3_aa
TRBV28 CASSLGGGRGTDTQYF
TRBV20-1 CAGFSSTDTQYF
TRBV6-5 CASSYWGGGSGANVLTF
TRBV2 CASSLGPSGTLYGQFF
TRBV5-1 CASSPRADSPLHF
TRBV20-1 CSAKSASRHYEQYF
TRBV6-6 CASPGTGGPRSNQPQHF
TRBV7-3 CASNLRPPSTDTQYF
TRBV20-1 CSAPRDRGPGSEAFF
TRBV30 CAWTGGQGREAFF
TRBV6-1 CASSQLSGSSGANVLTF
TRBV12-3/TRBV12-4 CASGSSNGDTQYF
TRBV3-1 CASSHQGDRSDTQYF
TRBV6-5 CASSYNRESTDTQYF
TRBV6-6 CASRRGNLNTEAFF
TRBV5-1 CASSLGTGGTYEQYF
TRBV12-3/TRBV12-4 CASSFVGVQETQYF
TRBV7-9 CASSLDGGHNEQFF
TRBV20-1 CSGRTGRVMTEAFF
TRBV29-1 CSARSPRGGPGDTQYF
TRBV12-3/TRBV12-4 CASSLVAGTYNEQFF